This entry lists 10 T cell receptor beta chains sequenced from one sample in a study of blood T cell repertoires in COVID-19. The protocol was immunoSEQ multiplex PCR, while the TCRdb copy is restricted to in-frame clones and leaves out a portion. Of some 310,000 clones detected, roughly 90% appear once; the ten largest clones hold 2.5% to 3.5%. The source material was peripheral blood. These receptors all stem from a woman in her 30s with COVID-19, enrolled during active disease.

V and J are TRBV12-5 and TRBJ1-1; D is unclear. Between the trimmed V and J ends, which lost 5 bases and 11 bases, there was a span of 27 bases. Germline CDR1 reads LGHNT; CDR2 reads FRNRAP. The CDR3 contains 16 residues. CDR3 DNA: TGTGCTAGTGGTCCCGGCCAAAGGTCGGGGTTCGGCGAGGCTTTCTTT. This translates into CASGPGQRSGFGEAFF. Looking up the rest from reference TRBV12-5 and TRBJ1-1 gives the full variable domain: DARVTQTPRHKVTEMGQEVTMRCQPILGHNTVFWYRQTMMQGLELLAYFRNRAPLDDSGMPKDRFSAEMPDATLATLKIQPSEPRDSAVYFCASGPGQRSGFGEAFFGQGTRLTVV.

The V gene is TRBV3-1 (or the pseudogene TRBV3-2), the J gene TRBJ1-5; TRBD1 is a possible D gene (5 bases). The V and J ends lost 2 bases and 6 bases respectively, with 5 bases between them. The CDR3 is made up of 12 amino acids. Germline values: CDR1 LGHDT, CDR2 YNNKEL (reference sequence). In DNA, the CDR3 is TGTGCCAGCAGCCAAAGGGGTCAGCCCCAGCATTTT. Translating gives CASSQRGQPQHF.

This clone was recorded once. V and J are TRBV7-6 and TRBJ1-1; D call uncertain. V gave up 1 base and J gave up 1 base, with 16 bases separating them. Germline values: CDR1 SGHVS, CDR2 FNYEAQ. This CDR3 is built from 17 residues. The chain's CDR3 is CASSLGPLRRRNTEAFF. CDR3 coding DNA: TGTGCCAGCAGCTTAGGGCCTCTACGGCGGCGGAACACTGAAGCTTTCTTT. Full variable domain (rest looked up from reference TRBV7-6 and TRBJ1-1): GAGVSQSPRYKVTKRGQDVALRCDPISGHVSLYWYRQALGQGPEFLTYFNYEAQQDKSGLPNDRFSAERPEGSISTLTIQRTEQRDSAMYRCASSLGPLRRRNTEAFFGQGTRLTVV.

V usage is TRBV7-9 and J usage is TRBJ2-7, with 9 bases matching TRBD2. CDR3 length: 16 amino acids. CDR1 is SEHNR and CDR2 is FQNEAQ in the germline V gene (reference sequence). With V trimmed by 6 bases and J by 5 bases, 14 bases remained unmatched. CDR3 sequence reads: CASSPQTSGPSHEQYF. CDR3 nucleotides: TGTGCCAGCAGTCCCCAGACTAGCGGTCCCAGCCACGAGCAGTACTTC.

The chain is built from TRBV5-1 and TRBJ1-6, with 7 bases that match TRBD1. The CDR3 extends over 14 amino acids. Trimming at V came to 5 bases and at J to 8 bases, leaving 7 bases not matched to a gene. Germline assignment: CDR1 SGHRS and CDR2 YFSETQ. CDR3 loop: CASSTGTVDSPLHF. Here the CDR3 DNA reads TGCGCCAGCAGTACCGGGACAGTCGATTCACCCCTCCACTTT.

This clone came up a few times. The rearrangement uses TRBV28 and TRBJ1-3; 7 bases match TRBD1. The CDR3 contains 14 residues. With 11 bases clipped from V and 6 bases from J, the junction kept 13 bases outside the gene matches. The germline V gene encodes CDR1 MDHEN and CDR2 SYDVKM. CDR3 sequence reads: CAAGRGGEVNTIYF. The CDR3 nucleotides are TGTGCCGCGGGTAGAGGGGGCGAAGTAAACACCATATATTTT.

This chain links TRBV25-1 with TRBJ1-2; no firm D call. Germline V lookup: CDR1 MGHDK, CDR2 SYGVNS. With 4 bases removed from V and 0 bases from J, the gap between germline ends came to 9 bases. The CDR3 has 14 amino acids. The CDR3 DNA follows: TGTGCCAGCAGTGTGGCCGGGACTAACTATGGCTACACCTTC. Amino acid sequence: CASSVAGTNYGYTF.

The V and J genes are TRBV13 and TRBJ1-3; D gene ambiguous. The V end lost 4 bases, the J end lost 4 bases, and 8 bases lay between the germline ends. The germline gives CDR1 PRHDT, CDR2 FYEKMQ (reference sequence). The CDR3 covers 13 residues. The chain's CDR3 is CASSSTGGNTIYF. CDR3 in DNA: TGTGCCAGCAGCTCAACGGGAGGAAACACCATATATTTT.

The chain recombines TRBV7-6 with TRBJ2-6; a possible D gene is TRBD1 (6 bases). V shed 2 bases and J shed 2 bases, with 10 bases lying between them. Germline CDR1 reads SGHVS; CDR2 reads FNYEAQ. The CDR3 is 16 amino acids. The CDR3 reads CASSLNTGTGANVLTF. CDR3 DNA sequence: TGTGCCAGCAGCTTAAACACAGGGACTGGGGCCAACGTCCTGACTTTC.

This rearrangement joins TRBV5-1 to TRBJ1-6; D unresolved. V lost 4 bases and J 10 bases, leaving 18 bases between the germline ends. CDR1 and CDR2 from the germline V gene are SGHRS and YFSETQ. This CDR3 region has 15 residues. CDR3 amino acids: CASSLDGGNESPLHF. DNA of the CDR3: TGCGCCAGCAGCCTGGACGGCGGAAATGAATCACCCCTCCACTTT. The full variable domain, in which reference TRBV5-1 and TRBJ1-6 provide the parts outside the CDR3, is KAGVTQTPRYLIKTRGQQVTLSCSPISGHRSVSWYQQTPGQGLQFLFEYFSETQRNKGNFPGRFSGRQFSNSRSEMNVSTLELGDSALYLCASSLDGGNESPLHFGNGTRLTVT.